This T cell receptor beta chain was sequenced in a study of CD8 T cells in ankylosing spondylitis. This CDR3 has 13 amino acids. CDR1 and CDR2 from the germline V gene are SGDLS and YYNGEE. The ends were cut back, 4 bases at V and 4 bases at J, with 11 bases in the middle. In its sample, this clonotype ranks as medium-sized. TCRdb reanalysed the 5' RACE reads using MiXCR and keeps one entry per CDR3 protein. Of 25,000 to 30,000 distinct CDR3 sequences listed, 5% to 5.5% were seen once; the top ten hold 1.8%. The TCR was taken from a female donor with ankylosing spondylitis or in good health (not recorded which). Sequencing input: blood, either unsorted or a sorted T cell fraction (not recorded which). The V and J genes are TRBV9 and TRBJ1-2, with a weak D call TRBD1 (6 bases). CDR3 bases: TGTGCCAGCAGCAAACAGGGATCCTATGGCTACACCTTC. This translates into CASSKQGSYGYTF. Using reference TRBV9 and TRBJ1-2 for the parts outside the CDR3, the full variable domain is DSGVTQTPKHLITATGQRVTLRCSPRSGDLSVYWYQQSLDQGLQFLIQYYNGEERAKGNILERFSAQQFPDLHSELNLSSLELGDSALYFCASSKQGSYGYTFGSGTRLTVV.